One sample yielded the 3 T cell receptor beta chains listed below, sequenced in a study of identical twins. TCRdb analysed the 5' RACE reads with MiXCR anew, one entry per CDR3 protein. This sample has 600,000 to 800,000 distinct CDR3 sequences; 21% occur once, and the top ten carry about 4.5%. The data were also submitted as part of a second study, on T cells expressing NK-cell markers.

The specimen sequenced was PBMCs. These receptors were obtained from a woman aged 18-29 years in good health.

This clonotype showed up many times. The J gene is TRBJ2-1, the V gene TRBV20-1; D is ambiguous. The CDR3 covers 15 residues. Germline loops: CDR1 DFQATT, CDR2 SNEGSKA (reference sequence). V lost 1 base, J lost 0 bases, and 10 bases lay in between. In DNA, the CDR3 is TGCAGTGCTAGAGCCGTAAAATTCTCCTACAATGAGCAGTTCTTC. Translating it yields CSARAVKFSYNEQFF.

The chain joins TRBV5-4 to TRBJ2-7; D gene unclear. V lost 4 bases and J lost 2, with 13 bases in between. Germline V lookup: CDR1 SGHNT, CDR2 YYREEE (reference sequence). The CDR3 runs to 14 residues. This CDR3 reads CASSPRTATYEQYF. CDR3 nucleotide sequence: TGTGCCAGCAGCCCGAGGACGGCGACCTACGAGCAGTACTTC.

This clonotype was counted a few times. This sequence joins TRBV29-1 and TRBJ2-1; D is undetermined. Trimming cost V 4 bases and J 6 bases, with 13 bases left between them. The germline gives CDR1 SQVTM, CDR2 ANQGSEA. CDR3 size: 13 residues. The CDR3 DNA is TGCAGCGTTGTGGGCCCCACGGTCAATGAGCAGTTCTTC. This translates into CSVVGPTVNEQFF.